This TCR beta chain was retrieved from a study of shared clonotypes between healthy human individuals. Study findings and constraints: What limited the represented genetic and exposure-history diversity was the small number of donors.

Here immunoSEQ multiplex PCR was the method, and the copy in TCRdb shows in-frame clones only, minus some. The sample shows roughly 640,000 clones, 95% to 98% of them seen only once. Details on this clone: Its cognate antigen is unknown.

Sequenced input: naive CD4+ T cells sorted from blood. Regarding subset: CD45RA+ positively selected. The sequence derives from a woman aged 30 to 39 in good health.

CDR3: CASSFFTSTGTTQFF. The CDR3 region has the DNA TGTGCCAGCAGCTTTTTCACGTCAACCGGGACCACTCAGTTCTTC. The chain couples TRBV7-2 to TRBJ2-1, with D perhaps matching TRBD1 or TRBD2 (5 bases each). Trimming took 3 bases from V and 13 from J, leaving 22 bases between them. Looked up from germline, CDR1 is SGHTA and CDR2 is FQGNSA. The CDR3 sequence is 15 residues long.